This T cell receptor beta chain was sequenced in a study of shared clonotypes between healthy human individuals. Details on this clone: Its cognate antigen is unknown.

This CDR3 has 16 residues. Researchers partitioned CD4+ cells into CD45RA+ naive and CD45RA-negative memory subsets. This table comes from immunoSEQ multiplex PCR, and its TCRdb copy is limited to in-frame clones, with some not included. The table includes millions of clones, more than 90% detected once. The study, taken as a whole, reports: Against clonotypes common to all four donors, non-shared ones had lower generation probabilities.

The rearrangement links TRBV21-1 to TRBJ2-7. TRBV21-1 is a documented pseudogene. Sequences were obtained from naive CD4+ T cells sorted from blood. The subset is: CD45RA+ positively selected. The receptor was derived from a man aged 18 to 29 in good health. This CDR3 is CASSKHSFKKGYEQYF. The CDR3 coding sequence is TGTGCCAGCAGCAAACACAGCTTCAAGAAGGGCTACGAGCAGTACTTC.